The clone carrying this T cell receptor beta chain came up a few times. The record originates from a study of T cells in Graves' hyperthyroidism and ophthalmopathy. Lactation, pregnancy, other autoimmune disease or uncontrolled infection excluded patients. V was pared by 3 bases and J by 0 bases, with 5 bases between. Germline assignment: CDR1 DFQATT and CDR2 SNEGSKA (reference sequence). The CDR3 is 13 residues long. Amplified TCR beta CDR3 regions came from RNA transcripts. The HTBI primer set served for first-round RT-PCR of the TCR CDR3. Each CDR3 protein is one row after TCRdb ran MiXCR on the multiplex PCR reads. The profile covers about 380,000 distinct CDR3 sequences, with about 15% appearing a single time and about 11% taken by the ten largest.

Material for sequencing was blood. The receptor comes from a woman aged 60 to 75 with Graves' hyperthyroidism. The rearrangement joins TRBV20-1 to TRBJ1-4; D not certain. In DNA form, the CDR3 reads TGCAGTGCTAGTTCCACAACTAATGAAAAACTGTTTTTT. Protein: CSASSTTNEKLFF.